This is a list of T cell receptor beta chains from one sample in a study of CD4 and CD8 cells across lung adenocarcinoma regions. One entry per CDR3 protein, called by TCRdb with MiXCR from the PCR reads. The data show around 18,000 distinct CDR3 sequences, roughly half seen once. The sample comprised CD8+ T cells from the center of a lung tumor. The receptors stem from a female donor with lung adenocarcinoma. The CD4 and CD8 labels of this study may be unreliable. Each CDR3 is given with its conserved first and last residue. D genes are given only for firm matches. Clone sizes are given selectively: once, few, many, or a class where the clone is expanded.

>TRBV4-1|NA|TRBJ2-1|NA
TGCGCCAGCAGCTTTGGGGGGCCGCGGGATGTGCAGTTCTTC
CASSFGGPRDVQFF
>TRBV3-1|NA|TRBJ2-3|TRBD2
TGTGCCAGCAGCCAAGATATGGCGCTAGCGGGAATAGAGTATTTT
CASSQDMALAGIEYF
>TRBV6-1|NA|TRBJ2-3|NA
TGTGCCAGCAGTGAACGCGTAGGCTTCACAGATACGCAGTATTTT
CASSERVGFTDTQYF
>TRBV6-1|NA|TRBJ1-5|NA
TGTGCCAGCAGTGAAGGATTCGCCCGCCAGCCCCAGCATTTT
CASSEGFARQPQHF
>TRBV23-1|NA|TRBJ2-7|TRBD2
TGCGCCAGGTTGGGCTTGACTAGCGGGAGGGGGGGGTCCTACGAGCAGTACTTC
CARLGLTSGRGGSYEQYF
>TRBV6-1|many|TRBJ2-2|NA
TGTGCCAGCAGTGAAGAGAGGGGTGGCACCGGGGAGCTGTTTTTT
CASSEERGGTGELFF
>TRBV6-5|few|TRBJ1-2|TRBD1
TGTGCCAGCAGTTCCGCCGGGACAGACTATGGCTACACCTTC
CASSSAGTDYGYTF
>TRBV6-5|once|TRBJ2-1|NA
TGTGCCAGCAGTTATGGTGCCCCCTGGGGAAGTATCGACAATGAGCAGTTCTTC
CASSYGAPWGSIDNEQFF
>TRBV6-1|NA|TRBJ2-2|NA
TGTGCCAGCAGTGAGCGGGCAACGAACACCGGGGAGCTGTTTTTT
CASSERATNTGELFF
>TRBV6-1|medium-sized|TRBJ2-5|NA
TGTGCCAGCAGACCTTTAAGGGACCCCGTTCGAGAGACCCAGTACTTC
CASRPLRDPVRETQYF
>TRBV5-1|many|TRBJ2-4|NA
TGCGCCAGCAGCTTGGGAATAGGGGAAGGGAAAAACATTCAGTACTTC
CASSLGIGEGKNIQYF
>TRBV6-1|NA|TRBJ2-2|TRBD2
TGTGCCAGCAGCACTAGCGGGGGGGCGAACACCGGGGAGCTGTTTTTT
CASSTSGGANTGELFF
>TRBV7-2|NA|TRBJ2-7|NA
TGTGCCAGCAGCTTTCAACCATACACCTACGAGCAGTACTTC
CASSFQPYTYEQYF
>TRBV6-1|NA|TRBJ2-1|NA
TGTGCCAGCAGGGACAGGAATTATCTGGGGGGCAATGAGCAGTTCTTC
CASRDRNYLGGNEQFF
>TRBV6-5|few|TRBJ2-1|NA
TGTGCCAGCAGTTGGGGGCTAGAAGCGGTCAATGAGCAGTTCTTC
CASSWGLEAVNEQFF
>TRBV27|NA|TRBJ2-1|TRBD2
TGTGCCAGCATGACTAGCGTAACGGACAATGAGCAGTTCTTC
CASMTSVTDNEQFF
>TRBV5-1|NA|TRBJ2-1|TRBD2
TGCGCCAGCAGCCGATCACTAGCGAGCTCCTACAATGAGCAGTTCTTC
CASSRSLASSYNEQFF
>TRBV9|NA|TRBJ2-3|NA
TGTGCCAGCAGCGTTACCCTGGGGGTCACAGATACGCAGTATTTT
CASSVTLGVTDTQYF
>TRBV6-2/TRBV6-3|NA|TRBJ2-1|NA
TGTGCCAGCTCCCTAAGAGCGAGCAGTGAGCAGTTCTTC
CASSLRASSEQFF
>TRBV12-3/TRBV12-4|NA|TRBJ2-2|TRBD2
TGTGCCAGCAGGCGGGGAGGGGCGGACACCGGGGAGCTGTTTTTT
CASRRGGADTGELFF
>TRBV6-5|medium-sized|TRBJ2-1|TRBD2
TGTGCCAGCAGTTACTCGGCTAGCGGGAGGGCCTCCTACAATGAGCAGTTCTTC
CASSYSASGRASYNEQFF
>TRBV6-1|few|TRBJ2-2|NA
TGTGCCAGCAACCCGGGGGCCAACACCGGGGAGCTGTTTTTT
CASNPGANTGELFF
>TRBV6-1|NA|TRBJ2-1|TRBD2
TGTGCCAGCACCCCACGGGGACTAGTCACCAATGAGCAGTTCTTC
CASTPRGLVTNEQFF
>TRBV6-5|NA|TRBJ1-4|NA
TGTGCCAGCAGTTACCTCACGGGAGTTGAAAAACTGTTTTTT
CASSYLTGVEKLFF
>TRBV14|NA|TRBJ2-1|TRBD1
TGTGCCAGCAGCCCCAGGGACAGTGACAATGAGCAGTTCTTC
CASSPRDSDNEQFF
>TRBV6-1|few|TRBJ2-2|NA
TGTGCCAGCAGGCTACTACAGGGCACCGGGGAGCTGTTTTTT
CASRLLQGTGELFF
>TRBV7-8|NA|TRBJ2-2|NA
TGTGCCAGCAGCTTAAGGGTCTCGAACACCGGGGAGCTGTTTTTT
CASSLRVSNTGELFF
>TRBV11-2|NA|TRBJ1-1|NA
TGTGCCAGCAGCTTAGATCCCTCACCGAACACTGAAGCTTTCTTT
CASSLDPSPNTEAFF
>TRBV6-1|few|TRBJ1-1|TRBD1
TGTGCCAGCAGCCCACCAGGGGGTATGAACACTGAAGCTTTCTTT
CASSPPGGMNTEAFF
>TRBV7-2|NA|TRBJ1-2|TRBD1
TGTGCCAGCAGCTTATCAGGGGGCGCTTCCTATGGCTACACCTTC
CASSLSGGASYGYTF
>TRBV9|NA|TRBJ2-4|TRBD2
TGTGCCAGCAGCGACTTGGGACGGGGGGGGAACATTCAGTACTTC
CASSDLGRGGNIQYF
>TRBV10-1|NA|TRBJ2-4|NA
TGCGCCAGCAGTGAGGGGGCCCGCGAAAACATTCAGTACTTC
CASSEGARENIQYF
>TRBV7-2|NA|TRBJ2-1|TRBD2
TGTGCCAGCAGCTTAGCGGGGGGTAGCGGGCTCTACGAGCAGTTCTTC
CASSLAGGSGLYEQFF
>TRBV10-1|NA|TRBJ2-3|TRBD1
TGCGCCAGCAGTAGCGGGACAGGGGGCAAAGAGACCCAGTACTTT
CASSSGTGGKETQYF
>TRBV5-1|NA|TRBJ2-5|NA
TGCGCCAGCCGCGAGCTTCGGGGGTCTATTGGGGAGACCCAGTACTTC
CASRELRGSIGETQYF
>TRBV27|NA|TRBJ1-2|NA
TGTGCCAGCAGTCCGCAGGGACCGCTGCGGGACTATGGCTACACCTTC
CASSPQGPLRDYGYTF